Shown below are 8 T cell receptor beta chains from a single sample sequenced in a study of siplizumab effects on memory and regulatory T cells. Profiled with immunoSEQ multiplex PCR; TCRdb holds only in-frame clones, not every one. The profile covers approximately 110,000 clones, with 92% appearing a single time and 0.75% taken by the ten largest. Specimen: Tregs sorted from blood. These receptors were taken from a human donor in good health.

This chain links TRBV19 with TRBJ1-1; D unresolved. Germline values: CDR1 LNHDA, CDR2 SQIVND (reference sequence). This CDR3 contains 20 residues. V lost 1 base to trimming and J lost 1 base, with 25 bases between them. The DNA of the CDR3 is TGTGCCAGTAGTATAGTAACGTCGCGGCACCGCGACCTCTGGAACACTGAAGCTTTCTTT. Residues: CASSIVTSRHRDLWNTEAFF.

The rearrangement links TRBV9 to TRBJ2-5; no clear D. The CDR3 is made up of 16 amino acids. Per the germline V gene, CDR1 is SGDLS and CDR2 is YYNGEE. V shed 0 bases and J shed 0 bases, with 12 bases lying between them. The CDR3 loop reads CASSVGAKGYQETQYF. CDR3 coding DNA: TGTGCCAGCAGCGTAGGCGCGAAGGGTTACCAAGAGACCCAGTACTTC.

The chain recombines TRBV29-1 with TRBJ1-2; TRBD1 is a possible D gene (5 bases). Germline V gene data show CDR1 as SQVTM and CDR2 as ANQGSEA. The CDR3 is 12 residues long. CDR3 protein: CAWGGTNYGYTF. CDR3 DNA: TGCGCCTGGGGGGGGACTAACTATGGCTACACCTTC.

This clone was detected only a few times. V gene TRBV19 combines with J gene TRBJ1-4; tentatively, D is TRBD1 (6 bases). This CDR3 comprises 13 residues. Germline CDR1 and CDR2: LNHDA and SQIVND (reference sequence). V lost 7 bases and J 7 bases, leaving 13 bases between the germline ends. The CDR3, as DNA: TGTGCCAGTAAGCAGGGGTTAGGTGAAAAACTGTTTTTT. Its translation is CASKQGLGEKLFF.

This chain connects TRBV6-6 to TRBJ1-1; D is undetermined. V gave up 7 bases and J gave up 4 bases, with 13 bases separating them. Germline assignment: CDR1 MNHNY and CDR2 SVGAGI (reference sequence). This CDR3 region has 13 residues. The CDR3 loop reads CASTKPGTTEAFF. The CDR3 DNA reads TGTGCCAGCACTAAACCCGGCACCACTGAAGCTTTCTTT.

The V gene is TRBV6-5, the J gene TRBJ2-5, with 8 bases that match TRBD1. Germline CDR1 reads MNHEY; CDR2 reads SVGAGI. The junction had 9 bases not matched to a gene; V was cut back by 8 bases and J by 1 base. The CDR3 spans 15 residues. The CDR3 DNA sequence: TGTGCCAGCGGCAGACCGGGACAGGCCCAAGAGACCCAGTACTTC. This gives the protein CASGRPGQAQETQYF.

The CDR3 DNA reads as TGCGCCAGCAGCCTCCCCCCGACAGGTGCTTCCTACGAGCAGTACTTC. The encoded protein is CASSLPPTGASYEQYF. This chain uses TRBV5-1 with TRBJ2-7; TRBD1 is a possible D gene (6 bases). CDR1 and CDR2 (germline): SGHRS, YFSETQ. V gave up 4 bases and J gave up 1 base, with 18 bases separating them. This CDR3 region has 16 residues.

The chain joins TRBV11-2 to TRBJ2-3, with D unclear. The CDR3 spans 13 residues. V lost 0 bases and J 6 bases, leaving 7 bases between the germline ends. Looked up from germline, CDR1 is SGHAT and CDR2 is FQNNGV. As DNA, the CDR3 is TGTGCCAGCAGCTTAGATTTTGGCGATACGCAGTATTTT. Protein sequence: CASSLDFGDTQYF.